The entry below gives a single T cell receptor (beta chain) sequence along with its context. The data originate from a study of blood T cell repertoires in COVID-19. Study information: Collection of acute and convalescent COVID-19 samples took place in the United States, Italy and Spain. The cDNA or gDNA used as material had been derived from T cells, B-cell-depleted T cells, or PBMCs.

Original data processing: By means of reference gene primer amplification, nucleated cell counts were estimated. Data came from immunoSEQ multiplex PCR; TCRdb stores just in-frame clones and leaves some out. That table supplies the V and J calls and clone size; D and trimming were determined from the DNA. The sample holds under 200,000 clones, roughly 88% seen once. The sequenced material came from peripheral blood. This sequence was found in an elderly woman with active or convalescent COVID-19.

This CDR3 is CASSVGAQVNTEAFF. The DNA of the CDR3 is TGTGCCAGCAGCGTAGGAGCACAGGTAAACACTGAAGCTTTCTTT. The chain is built from TRBV9 and TRBJ1-1; tentative D call: TRBD1 (5 bases). The CDR3 runs to 15 residues. Germline CDR1 reads SGDLS; CDR2 reads YYNGEE. Trimming removed 0 bases at V and 2 bases at J, with 11 bases between. The whole variable domain, filled in from reference TRBV9 and TRBJ1-1, reads DSGVTQTPKHLITATGQRVTLRCSPRSGDLSVYWYQQSLDQGLQFLIQYYNGEERAKGNILERFSAQQFPDLHSELNLSSLELGDSALYFCASSVGAQVNTEAFFGQGTRLTVV.